This passage covers 3 T cell receptor beta chains from one sample sequenced in a study of human T cells and chemical hapten exposure. MiXCR, run by TCRdb on the RACE reads, gives a single entry per CDR3 protein. The table lists tens of thousands of distinct CDR3 sequences, 9.5% to 10% of them singletons. Time point denoted: pre-sensitization, week 0. Treatment specified: therapeutic diphenylcyclopropenone sensitization with weekly scalp DPC. This material consisted of whole blood, taken in connection with sensitization to the hapten diphenylcyclopropenone (DPC). All receptors derive from a man aged 35-49 years with alopecia areata. Some clones in this sample may be carry-over from other donors' samples.

This clonotype has a count of ten or more. The chain employs TRBV30 and TRBJ2-2; 7 bases align to TRBD1. The ends lost 3 bases at V and 6 bases at J; junction bases unmatched: 13. There are 16 residues in the CDR3. Germline assignment: CDR1 GTSNPN and CDR2 SVGIG (reference sequence). CDR3 DNA sequence: TGTGCCTGGAGGGCCCGGGACAGTAAAGGTCCCGGGGAGCTGTTTTTT. Translation gives CAWRARDSKGPGELFF.

Only a few counts were recorded for this clonotype. V is TRBV7-2 and J is TRBJ2-7, with no clear D. V lost 2 bases, J lost 3 bases, and 11 bases lay in between. Germline assignment: CDR1 SGHTA and CDR2 FQGNSA. The CDR3 runs 14 residues. The CDR3 DNA reads as TGTGCCAGCAGCTTATGGGTCGTGGGCTACGAGCAGTACTTC. Translating it yields CASSLWVVGYEQYF.

V and J are TRBV7-6 and TRBJ2-5; possibly TRBD1 or TRBD2 for D (5 bases each). This CDR3 contains 18 residues. The V gene's germline CDR1 is SGHVS and CDR2 FNYEAQ. Trimming stripped 1 base from V and 5 bases from J, with 23 bases between. CDR3 DNA sequence: TGTGCCAGCAGCTTAGAACCCCGGGGTGGACATCGTGGGGAGACCCAGTACTTC. As protein: CASSLEPRGGHRGETQYF.